This T cell receptor beta chain was captured in a study of Graves' ophthalmopathy and Graves' hyperthyroidism. Findings and caveats of the study: Discrimination between ophthalmopathy and stable hyperthyroidism by a 13-signature model showed nearly 90% sensitivity and about 81% specificity. Prediction of ophthalmopathy progression reached roughly 64% sensitivity and nearly 75% specificity.

The CDR3 is 17 amino acids. Germline-derived CDR1 and CDR2 are SGHVS and FQNEAQ. Trimming removed 3 bases from V and 4 bases from J; junction bases left unmatched: 11. Comments on this clonotype: Its antigen is not identified.

The authors enrolled newly diagnosed hyperthyroidism patients aged 18 to 65 with under 2 months' duration. The evidence that diagnosis relied on was clinical symptoms, serum thyroxine, TRAb, thyroid ultrasound and orbital computed tomography. The study amplified TCR beta CDR3 regions using RNA transcripts. HTBI primers primed a first-round RT-PCR, and a second-round multiplex PCR followed. TCRdb re-called the multiplex PCR reads with MiXCR, one entry per CDR3 protein. Of about 600,000 distinct CDR3 sequences in the sample, about 35% are singletons; the top ten hold about 4%. Sequences were obtained from peripheral blood or thyroid tissue (not recorded which). This sequence originates from an adult man with Graves' hyperthyroidism. The V call is TRBV7-8, the J call TRBJ1-2; 10 bases fit TRBD1. CDR3 in amino acids: CASSFARTGGQGYGYTF. Here the CDR3 DNA reads TGTGCCAGCAGCTTCGCCAGGACAGGGGGGCAGGGCTATGGCTACACCTTC.